This T cell receptor (beta chain) was obtained from a study of T cell repertoires in MIS-A myocarditis. Some clones are missing from TCRdb's copy, which holds only in-frame ones; the method was immunoSEQ multiplex PCR. The top ten clones hold roughly a fifth of a sample with about 6,600 clones, approximately 72% of them seen once. Trimming removed 4 bases at V and 0 bases at J, with 16 bases between. CDR3 size: 16 residues. Germline V gene sequence: CDR1 LNHDA, CDR2 SQIVND (reference sequence). Sequencing used right inferior lung lobe tissue obtained at autopsy. This chain uses TRBV19 with TRBJ2-7, with D possibly matching TRBD2 (5 bases). This receptor was taken from a young man with fulminant myocarditis from multisystem inflammatory syndrome in adults (MIS-A) after COVID-19. The CDR3 coding sequence is TGTGCCAGTAGTAGAGGGTGGGGTCTGACCTCCTACGAGCAGTACTTC. Protein product: CASSRGWGLTSYEQYF.